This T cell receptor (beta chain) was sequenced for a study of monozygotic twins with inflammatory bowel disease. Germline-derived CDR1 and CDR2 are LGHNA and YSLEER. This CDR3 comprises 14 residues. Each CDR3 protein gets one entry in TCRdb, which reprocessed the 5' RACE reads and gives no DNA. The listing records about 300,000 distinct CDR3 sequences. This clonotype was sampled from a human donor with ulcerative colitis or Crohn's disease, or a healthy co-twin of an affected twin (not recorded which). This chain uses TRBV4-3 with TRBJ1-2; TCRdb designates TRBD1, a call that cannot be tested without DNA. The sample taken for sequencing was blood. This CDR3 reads CASSQVAGGYGYTF.